Given below is one TCR beta chain in context. Repertoires were generated with immunoSEQ multiplex PCR, while TCRdb's copy carries only in-frame clones and drops some. Of 190,000 or so clones detected, less than 85% appear once; the ten largest clones hold about 13%. The data belong to a study of blood T cell repertoires in COVID-19. Overall study: There were acute and convalescent COVID-19 samples, and they came from the United States, Italy and Spain. The analysed material was cDNA or gDNA that came from T cells, B-cell-depleted T cells, or PBMCs.

Germline trimming cut 5 bases from V and 4 bases from J; bases unmatched to any gene: 5. The CDR3 has 16 amino acids. Germline V gene lookup returns CDR1 SEHNR and CDR2 FQNEAQ (reference sequence). The chain joins TRBV7-9 to TRBJ2-6, with 10 nucleotides matching TRBD1. The sample taken for sequencing was peripheral blood. The clonotype comes from a man aged 45-65 years who had recovered from COVID-19. In DNA, the CDR3 is TGTGCCAGCAGCCCTGACAGGGGGCAGGGGGCCAACGTCCTGACTTTC. Translating gives CASSPDRGQGANVLTF. The full variable domain, completed using reference TRBV7-9 and TRBJ2-6, is DTGVSQNPRHKITKRGQNVTFRCDPISEHNRLYWYRQTLGQGPEFLTYFQNEAQLEKSRLLSDRFSAERPKGSFSTLEIQRTEQGDSAMYLCASSPDRGQGANVLTFGAGSRLTVL.